This entry concerns a single T cell receptor (beta chain). The data belong to a study of blood T cell repertoires in COVID-19. Study as a whole: The origin of the acute and convalescent COVID-19 samples was the United States, Italy and Spain. T cells, B-cell-depleted T cells, or PBMCs provided the cDNA or gDNA that served as material.

Authors' processing steps: Reference gene primers were amplified, and this amplification served to estimate nucleated cell counts. Clones were sequenced by immunoSEQ multiplex PCR, and TCRdb holds only the in-frame ones, with some missing. That table furnishes V, J and clone size, whereas the DNA furnished D and trimming. The sample has roughly 700,000 clones, around 89% seen once. The CDR3 sequence is 12 residues long. Looked up from germline, CDR1 is SEHNR and CDR2 is FQNEAQ (reference sequence). Trimming took off 5 bases at V and 2 bases at J, with 4 bases between the two ends. V gene TRBV7-9 combines with J gene TRBJ1-3; no definite D call. Input material: peripheral blood. The source is a woman between 18 and 29 years old with acute or convalescent COVID-19. CDR3 sequence (DNA): TGTGCCAGCAGCGAGGCTGGAAACACCATATATTTT. Translated, it gives CASSEAGNTIYF.